This is a list of T cell receptor beta chains from one sample in a study of blood T cells in healthy people across ages. TCRdb analysed the 5' RACE reads with MiXCR anew, one entry per CDR3 protein. The sample records hundreds of thousands of distinct CDR3 sequences, 32% being singletons. Sequenced sample: blood. These receptors all stem from a woman older than 75 in good health. Both conserved end residues are part of each CDR3. The order of the fields is V gene, J gene, clone size, D gene, CDR3 DNA, CDR3 protein. D genes are given only for firm matches. Size tells how often a clone was seen (once, few, many) or the class of an expanded clone, and some rows leave it out.

TRBV7-2	TRBJ2-1	-	TRBD2	TGTGCCAGCAGCTTAGCGGCGGGGGGGTCATACAATGGGCAGTTCTTC	CASSLAAGGSYNGQFF
TRBV20-1	TRBJ2-7	many	-	TGCAGTGCTAGAGACGGACACCTTAACTCCTACGAGCAGTACTTC	CSARDGHLNSYEQYF
TRBV20-1	TRBJ2-3	many	-	TGCAGTGCTAGAGTTACCCACGGGGCCACAGATACGCAGTATTTT	CSARVTHGATDTQYF
TRBV6-5	TRBJ1-1	-	-	TGTGCCAGCAGTCGGGGAGGGCGTAGCACTGAAGCTTTCTTT	CASSRGGRSTEAFF
TRBV5-1	TRBJ2-1	many	TRBD1	TGCGCCAGCAGCCAAACAGGGGCTCAAAACAATGAGCAGTTCTTC	CASSQTGAQNNEQFF
TRBV7-2	TRBJ2-4	-	TRBD2	TGTGCCAGCAGCTTGGGGGGACTAGCGGTAGCCAAAAACATTCAGTACTTC	CASSLGGLAVAKNIQYF
TRBV18	TRBJ2-3	many	TRBD2	TGTGCCAGCTCACCACCGGGACTAGCGGGTGCAGATACGCAGTATTTT	CASSPPGLAGADTQYF
TRBV6-2/TRBV6-3	TRBJ2-5	many	TRBD1	TGTGCCAGCAGTTTGTGGACAGGGGGCCGGGGGACCCAGTACTTC	CASSLWTGGRGTQYF
TRBV28	TRBJ2-5	-	-	TGTGCCAGCAGTTCTGGGCAGAACAAAGAGACCCAGTACTTC	CASSSGQNKETQYF
TRBV6-5	TRBJ1-1	many	-	TGTGCCAGCAGTTACGGGAGGGCAACTGAAGCTTTCTTT	CASSYGRATEAFF
TRBV10-3	TRBJ1-2	-	TRBD1	TGTGCCATCAAGGGACAGGGAAGGAGCCATGGCTACACCTTC	CAIKGQGRSHGYTF
TRBV28	TRBJ1-2	-	-	TGTGCCAGCAGTTATAAGGATGGCTACACCTTC	CASSYKDGYTF
TRBV6-5	TRBJ1-5	-	-	TGTGCCAGCAGTTACGGGAAGGAGGGTCAGCCCCAGCATTTT	CASSYGKEGQPQHF
TRBV7-2	TRBJ2-3	once	TRBD2	TGTGCCAGCAGGGTCCCAGCGGGGAGGGATACGCAGTATTTT	CASRVPAGRDTQYF
TRBV6-6	TRBJ2-7	many	-	TGTGCCAGCAGTTACGATCAGGCAATTCCCACCTACGAGCAGTACTTC	CASSYDQAIPTYEQYF
TRBV7-2	TRBJ2-6	many	-	TGTGCCAGCAGCTCATGGGGGATCTCTGGGGCCAACGTCCTGACTTTC	CASSSWGISGANVLTF
TRBV24-1	TRBJ1-2	many	TRBD1	TGTGCCACCAGTGACGAATGGACAGGGGAAGAAGGCTACACCTTC	CATSDEWTGEEGYTF
TRBV4-2	TRBJ1-4	-	TRBD1	TGTGCCAGCAGCCAAGGGGGACAGGGGAGAGGGGAAAAACTGTTTTTT	CASSQGGQGRGEKLFF
TRBV7-3	TRBJ2-1	many	-	TGTGCCAGCAGCTTAAACGCGGGGCCGGGTGGAAATGAGCAGTTCTTC	CASSLNAGPGGNEQFF
TRBV21-1	TRBJ2-5	many	-	TGTGCCAGCAGCAAAGGGGCCGACCAAGAGACCCAGTACTTC	CASSKGADQETQYF
TRBV29-1	TRBJ2-1	-	-	TGCAGCGACCGGGACCCAATACATGGTGAGCAGTTCTTC	CSDRDPIHGEQFF
TRBV9	TRBJ1-4	few	-	TGTGCCAGCAGCGTCACGGACAACATCAATGAAAAACTGTTTTTT	CASSVTDNINEKLFF